Listed below are T cell receptor beta chains from one sample, sequenced in a study of regulatory dendritic cells for organ transplantation. Some clones are missing from TCRdb's copy, which holds only in-frame ones; the method was immunoSEQ multiplex PCR. The repertoire holds tens of thousands of clones, over 75% seen once, with around 0.68% in the top ten. Which antigens these TCRs recognize remains unknown. Sequencing was done on a sample of naive CD4+ T cells from blood cultured with regulatory dendritic cells. These receptors were collected from a human donor in good health. CDR3s include the opening cysteine and the closing phenylalanine or tryptophan. For some rows the clone size is stated as once, few or many, or as a class when expanded; others skip it.

clone_size: .
j_call: TRBJ2-3
v_call: TRBV18
cdr3_aa: CASSETSGGAWVTDTQYF

clone_size: .
j_call: TRBJ2-3
v_call: TRBV9
cdr3_aa: CASSVRQGSTDTQYF

clone_size: .
j_call: TRBJ2-7
v_call: TRBV18
cdr3_aa: CASSPVQGTYEQYF

clone_size: .
j_call: TRBJ2-3
v_call: TRBV7-2
cdr3_aa: CASSLEATADTQYF

clone_size: .
j_call: TRBJ1-4
v_call: TRBV29-1
cdr3_aa: CSVGGGTSTNEKLFF

clone_size: .
j_call: TRBJ1-4
v_call: TRBV7-3
cdr3_aa: CASSLGVGEKLFF

clone_size: .
j_call: TRBJ1-1
v_call: TRBV29-1
cdr3_aa: CSTRIGGALGPEAFF

clone_size: .
j_call: TRBJ2-5
v_call: TRBV7-9
cdr3_aa: CASSRTPQETQYF

clone_size: few
j_call: TRBJ1-5
v_call: TRBV2
cdr3_aa: CASSVTAQPQHF

clone_size: few
j_call: TRBJ1-5
v_call: TRBV19
cdr3_aa: CASSIDGAGPLNQPQHF

clone_size: .
j_call: TRBJ2-1
v_call: TRBV7-9
cdr3_aa: CASTRTSGSNEQFF

clone_size: .
j_call: TRBJ2-2
v_call: TRBV11-2
cdr3_aa: CASSPLRGTGELFF

clone_size: few
j_call: TRBJ1-1
v_call: TRBV18
cdr3_aa: CASSPGEERTEAFF

clone_size: .
j_call: TRBJ2-1
v_call: TRBV19
cdr3_aa: CASSRWVRGAYNEQFF